Sequencing of this T cell receptor (beta chain) was carried out in a study of shared clonotypes between healthy human individuals. Study information: Per-donor plates numbered three CD4 naive, three CD4 memory, two CD8 naive and one CD8 memory. Study-level points and caveats: Larger richness was generally estimated for naive than memory subsets.

Looked up from germline, CDR1 is SGHTA and CDR2 is FQGNSA. J was trimmed by 5 bases and V by 3 bases; bases with no gene match: 7. CDR3 length: 15 residues. Assay used: immunoSEQ multiplex PCR; TCRdb lists only in-frame clones, some missing. This sample has roughly 2.2 million clones, with approximately 93% found just once. Details on this clone: No antigen is known for it.

This TCR was recovered from a man between 18 and 29 years old in good health. Some clones in this sample may be carry-over from other donors' samples. Sequenced sample: naive CD4+ T cells from PBMCs. The subset was: CD45RA+ positively selected. This chain connects TRBV7-2 to TRBJ2-7; 10 bases fit TRBD2. Here the CDR3 DNA reads TGTGCCAGCAGCTTCTTACTAGCGGGAAAGGACGAGCAGTACTTC. This codes for CASSFLLAGKDEQYF. The variable domain in full, with the rest retrieved from reference TRBV7-2 and TRBJ2-7, is GAGVSQSPSNKVTEKGKDVELRCDPISGHTALYWYRQSLGQGLEFLIYFQGNSAPDKSGLPSDRFSAERTGGSVSTLTIQRTQQEDSAVYLCASSFLLAGKDEQYFGPGTRLTVT.